Ten or more counts support the clone carrying this T cell receptor (beta chain). This specimen belongs to a study of molecular identifiers for immune sequencing clone quantification. Per the germline V gene, CDR1 is SGHTA and CDR2 is FQGNSA. J gave up 7 bases and V 5 bases, and 10 bases lay outside the gene matches. The CDR3 spans 15 residues. Each CDR3 protein is one row after TCRdb ran MiXCR on the PCR reads. The repertoire has about 320,000 distinct CDR3 sequences, about a fifth of them found once; the top ten carry under 0.95%. The source material was naive CD8+ T cells from blood, with Jurkat cell RNA spiked in. Subset denoted: FACS-sorted CD8+CD4-CCR7+CD45RA+ naive T cells. The chain couples TRBV7-2 to TRBJ2-1; 8 bases are a match to TRBD2. The TCR originated in a human donor in good health. Some libraries in this study had Jurkat cell RNA spiked in. CDR3 DNA: TGTGCCAGCAGCCCCACTAGCGGTGCTAGGAATGAGCAGTTCTTC. Encoded protein: CASSPTSGARNEQFF.